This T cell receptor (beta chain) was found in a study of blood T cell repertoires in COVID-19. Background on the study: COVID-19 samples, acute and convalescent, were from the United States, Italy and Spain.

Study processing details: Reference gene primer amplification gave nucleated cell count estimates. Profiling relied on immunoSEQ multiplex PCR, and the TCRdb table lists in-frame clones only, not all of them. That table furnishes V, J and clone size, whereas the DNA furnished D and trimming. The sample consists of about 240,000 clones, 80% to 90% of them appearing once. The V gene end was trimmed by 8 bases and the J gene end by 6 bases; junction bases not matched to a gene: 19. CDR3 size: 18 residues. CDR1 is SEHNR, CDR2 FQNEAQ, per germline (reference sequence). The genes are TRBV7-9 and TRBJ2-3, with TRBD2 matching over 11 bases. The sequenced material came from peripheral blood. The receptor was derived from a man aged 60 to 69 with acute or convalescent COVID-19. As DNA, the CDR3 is TGTGCCAGCCCCCACCGGGCTAGCGGGAGGATCCGGGAGGATACGCAGTATTTT. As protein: CASPHRASGRIREDTQYF.